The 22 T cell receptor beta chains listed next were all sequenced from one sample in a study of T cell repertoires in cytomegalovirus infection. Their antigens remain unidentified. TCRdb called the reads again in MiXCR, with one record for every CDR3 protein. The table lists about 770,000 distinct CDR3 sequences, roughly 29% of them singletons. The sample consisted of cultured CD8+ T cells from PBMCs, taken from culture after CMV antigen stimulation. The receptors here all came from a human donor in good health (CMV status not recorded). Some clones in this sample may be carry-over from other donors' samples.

DNA for the CDR3: TGTGCCAGCAGCTTGCCGGGGGGTAACTATGGCTACACCTTC. Translating gives CASSLPGGNYGYTF. The chain has TRBV5-6 and TRBJ1-2; the D gene is possibly TRBD1 (5 bases). In germline, CDR1 is SGHDT, CDR2 YYEEEE. Trimming removed 1 base at V and 1 base at J, with 8 bases between. The CDR3 runs 14 residues.

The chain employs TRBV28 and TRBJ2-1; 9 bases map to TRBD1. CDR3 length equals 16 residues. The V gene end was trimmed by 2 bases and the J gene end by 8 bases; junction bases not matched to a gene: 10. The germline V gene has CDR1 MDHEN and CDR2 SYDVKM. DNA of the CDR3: TGTGCCAGCAGTTTAAGTACTGGGACAGGGAACCATGAGCAGTTCTTC. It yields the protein CASSLSTGTGNHEQFF. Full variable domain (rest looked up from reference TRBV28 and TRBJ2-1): DVKVTQSSRYLVKRTGEKVFLECVQDMDHENMFWYRQDPGLGLRLIYFSYDVKMKEKGDIPEGYSVSREKKERFSLILESASTNQTSMYLCASSLSTGTGNHEQFFGPGTRLTVL.

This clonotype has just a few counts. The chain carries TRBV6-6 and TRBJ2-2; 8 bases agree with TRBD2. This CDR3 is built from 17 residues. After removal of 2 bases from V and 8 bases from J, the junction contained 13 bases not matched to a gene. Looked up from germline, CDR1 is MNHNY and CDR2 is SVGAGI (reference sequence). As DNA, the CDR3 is TGTGCCAGCAGTTACGCTCTAGCGGGCGGAGTGGGAGGGGAGCTGTTTTTT. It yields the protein CASSYALAGGVGGELFF.

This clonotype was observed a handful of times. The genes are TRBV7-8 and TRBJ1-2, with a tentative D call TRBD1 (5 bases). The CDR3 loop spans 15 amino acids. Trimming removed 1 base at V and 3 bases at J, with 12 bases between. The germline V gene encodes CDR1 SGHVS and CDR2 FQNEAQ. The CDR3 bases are TGTGCCAGCAGCTTAGGGGGGGGTGGTGACTATGGCTACACCTTC. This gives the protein CASSLGGGGDYGYTF.

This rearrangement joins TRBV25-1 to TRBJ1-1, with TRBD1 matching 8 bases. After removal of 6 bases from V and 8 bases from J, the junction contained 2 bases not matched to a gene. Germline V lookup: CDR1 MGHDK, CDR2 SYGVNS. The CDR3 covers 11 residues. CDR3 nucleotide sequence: TGTGCCAGCAGGGACAGGGAAGAAGCTTTCTTT. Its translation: CASRDREEAFF.

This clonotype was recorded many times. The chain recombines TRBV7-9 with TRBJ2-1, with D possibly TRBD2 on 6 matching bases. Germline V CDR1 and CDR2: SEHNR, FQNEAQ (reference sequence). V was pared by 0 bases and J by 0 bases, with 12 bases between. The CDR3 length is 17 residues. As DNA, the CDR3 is TGTGCCAGCAGCTTAGCAGGGGTAGCGGCCTCCTACAATGAGCAGTTCTTC. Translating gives CASSLAGVAASYNEQFF.

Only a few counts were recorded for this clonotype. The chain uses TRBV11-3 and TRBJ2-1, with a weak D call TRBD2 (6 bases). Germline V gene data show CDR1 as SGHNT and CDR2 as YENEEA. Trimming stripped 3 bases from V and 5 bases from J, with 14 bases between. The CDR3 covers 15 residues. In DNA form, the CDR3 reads TGTGCCAGCAGCTTGGCCGGGACTCCAAACAATGAGCAGTTCTTC. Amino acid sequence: CASSLAGTPNNEQFF.

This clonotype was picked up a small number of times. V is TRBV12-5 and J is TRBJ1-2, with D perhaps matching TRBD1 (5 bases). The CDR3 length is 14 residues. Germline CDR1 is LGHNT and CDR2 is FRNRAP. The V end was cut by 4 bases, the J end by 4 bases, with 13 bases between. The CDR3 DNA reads TGTGCTAGTGGTTCCCGGGGCAGCGTCTATGGCTACACCTTC. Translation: CASGSRGSVYGYTF.

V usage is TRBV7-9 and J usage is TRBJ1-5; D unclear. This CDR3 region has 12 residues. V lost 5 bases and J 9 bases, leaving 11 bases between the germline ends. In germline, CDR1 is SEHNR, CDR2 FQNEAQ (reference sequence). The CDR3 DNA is TGTGCCAGCAGCGACGGCGGGGTGCCCCAGCATTTT. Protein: CASSDGGVPQHF.

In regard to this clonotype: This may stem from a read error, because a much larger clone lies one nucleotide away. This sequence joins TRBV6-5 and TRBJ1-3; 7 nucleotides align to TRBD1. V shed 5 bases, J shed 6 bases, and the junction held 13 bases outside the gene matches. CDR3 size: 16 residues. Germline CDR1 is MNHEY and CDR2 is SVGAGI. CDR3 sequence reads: CASSPRQGRTVNTIYF. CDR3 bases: TGTGCCAGCAGTCCGAGACAGGGAAGGACTGTAAACACCATATATTTT.

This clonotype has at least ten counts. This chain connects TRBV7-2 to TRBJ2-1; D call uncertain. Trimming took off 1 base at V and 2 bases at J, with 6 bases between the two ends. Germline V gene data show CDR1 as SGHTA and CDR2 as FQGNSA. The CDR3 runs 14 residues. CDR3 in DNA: TGTGCCAGCAGCTTAGGAGACACCTACAATGAGCAGTTCTTC. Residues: CASSLGDTYNEQFF.

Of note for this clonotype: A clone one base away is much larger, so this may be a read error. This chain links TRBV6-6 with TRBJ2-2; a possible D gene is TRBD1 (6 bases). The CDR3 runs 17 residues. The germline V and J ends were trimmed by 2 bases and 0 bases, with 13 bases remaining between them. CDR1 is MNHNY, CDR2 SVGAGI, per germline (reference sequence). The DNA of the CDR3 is TGTGCCAGCAGTTACCTGGACAGCGATACGAACACCGGGGAGCTGTTTTTT. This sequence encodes CASSYLDSDTNTGELFF.

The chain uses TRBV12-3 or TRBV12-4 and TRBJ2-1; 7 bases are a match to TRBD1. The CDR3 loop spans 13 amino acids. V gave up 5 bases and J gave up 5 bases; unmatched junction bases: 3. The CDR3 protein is CASSGQVDNEQFF. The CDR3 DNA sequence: TGTGCCAGCAGTGGACAGGTTGACAATGAGCAGTTCTTC.

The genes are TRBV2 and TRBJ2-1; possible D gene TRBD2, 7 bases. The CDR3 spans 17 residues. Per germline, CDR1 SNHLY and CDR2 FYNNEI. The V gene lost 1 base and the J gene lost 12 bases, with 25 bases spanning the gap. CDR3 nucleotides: TGTGCCAGCAGTGAAGATCGTGGGGGGGGCCTTCTCCCTACGCAGTTCTTC. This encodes CASSEDRGGGLLPTQFF. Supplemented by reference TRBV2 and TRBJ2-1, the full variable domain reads EPEVTQTPSHQVTQMGQEVILRCVPISNHLYFYWYRQILGQKVEFLVSFYNNEISEKSEIFDDQFSVERPDGSNFTLKIRSTKLEDSAMYFCASSEDRGGGLLPTQFFGPGTRLTVL.

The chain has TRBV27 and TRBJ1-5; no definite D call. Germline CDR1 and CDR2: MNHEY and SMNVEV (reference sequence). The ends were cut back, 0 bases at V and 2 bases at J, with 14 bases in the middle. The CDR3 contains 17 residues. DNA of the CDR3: TGTGCCAGCAGTTTATCGGCCCCGAACAACGGCAATCAGCCCCAGCATTTT. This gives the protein CASSLSAPNNGNQPQHF.

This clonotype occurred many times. The CDR3 loop reads CASSSTQGIGAEAFF. CDR3 in DNA: TGTGCCAGCAGCTCAACACAGGGGATAGGCGCTGAAGCTTTCTTT. The J gene is TRBJ1-1, the V gene TRBV7-6; 7 bases are a match to TRBD1. The CDR3 is 15 residues long. Trimming at V came to 4 bases and at J to 6 bases, leaving 11 bases not matched to a gene. CDR1 and CDR2 from the germline V gene are SGHVS and FNYEAQ. The full variable domain, in which reference TRBV7-6 and TRBJ1-1 provide the parts outside the CDR3, is GAGVSQSPRYKVTKRGQDVALRCDPISGHVSLYWYRQALGQGPEFLTYFNYEAQQDKSGLPNDRFSAERPEGSISTLTIQRTEQRDSAMYRCASSSTQGIGAEAFFGQGTRLTVV.

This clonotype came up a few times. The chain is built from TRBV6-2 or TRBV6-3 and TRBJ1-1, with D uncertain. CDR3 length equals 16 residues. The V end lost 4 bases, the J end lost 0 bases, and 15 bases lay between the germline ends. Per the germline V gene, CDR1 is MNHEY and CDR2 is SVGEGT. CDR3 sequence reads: CASSSFRTDMNTEAFF. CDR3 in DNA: TGTGCCAGCAGTTCGTTTCGGACTGACATGAACACTGAAGCTTTCTTT.

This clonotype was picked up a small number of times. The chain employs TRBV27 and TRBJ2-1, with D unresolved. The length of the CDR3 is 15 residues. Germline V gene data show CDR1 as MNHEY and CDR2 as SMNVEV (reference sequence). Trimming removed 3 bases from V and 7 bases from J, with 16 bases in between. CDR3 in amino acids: CASSFGLEFFNEQFF. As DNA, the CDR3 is TGTGCCAGCAGTTTCGGGCTAGAGTTCTTTAATGAGCAGTTCTTC.

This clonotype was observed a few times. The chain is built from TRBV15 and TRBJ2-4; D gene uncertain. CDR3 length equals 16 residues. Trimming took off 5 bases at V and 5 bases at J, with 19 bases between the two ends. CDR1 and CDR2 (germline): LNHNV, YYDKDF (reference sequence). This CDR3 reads CATSRPGRTGQNIQYF. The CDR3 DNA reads TGTGCCACCAGCCGCCCAGGCCGGACCGGGCAAAACATTCAGTACTTC. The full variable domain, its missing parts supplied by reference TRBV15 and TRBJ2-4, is DAMVIQNPRYQVTQFGKPVTLSCSQTLNHNVMYWYQQKSSQAPKLLFHYYDKDFNNEADTPDNFQSRRPNTSFCFLDIRSPGLGDTAMYLCATSRPGRTGQNIQYFGAGTRLSVL.

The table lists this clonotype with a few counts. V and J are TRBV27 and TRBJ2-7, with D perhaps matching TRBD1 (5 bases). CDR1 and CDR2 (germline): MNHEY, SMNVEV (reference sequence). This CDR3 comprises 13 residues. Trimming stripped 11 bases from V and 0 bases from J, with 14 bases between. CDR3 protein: CASGPGPSYEQYV. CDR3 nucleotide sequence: TGTGCCTCAGGGCCGGGCCCCTCCTACGAGCAGTACGTC.

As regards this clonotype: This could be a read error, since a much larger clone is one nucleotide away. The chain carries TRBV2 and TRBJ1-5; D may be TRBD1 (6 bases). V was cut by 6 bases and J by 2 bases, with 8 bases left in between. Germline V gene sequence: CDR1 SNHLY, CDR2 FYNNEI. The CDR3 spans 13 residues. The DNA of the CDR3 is TGTGCCAGCAGGAGGGGGGGCAATCAGCCCCAGCATTTT. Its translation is CASRRGGNQPQHF. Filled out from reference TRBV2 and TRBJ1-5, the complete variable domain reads EPEVTQTPSHQVTQMGQEVILRCVPISNHLYFYWYRQILGQKVEFLVSFYNNEISEKSEIFDDQFSVERPDGSNFTLKIRSTKLEDSAMYFCASRRGGNQPQHFGDGTRLSIL.

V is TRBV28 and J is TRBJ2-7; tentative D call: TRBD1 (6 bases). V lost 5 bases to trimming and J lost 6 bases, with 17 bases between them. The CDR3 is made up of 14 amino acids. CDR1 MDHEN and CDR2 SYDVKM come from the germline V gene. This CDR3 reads CASSPRDIGSEQYV. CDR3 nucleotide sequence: TGTGCCAGCAGTCCAAGGGACATCGGAAGCGAGCAGTACGTC.